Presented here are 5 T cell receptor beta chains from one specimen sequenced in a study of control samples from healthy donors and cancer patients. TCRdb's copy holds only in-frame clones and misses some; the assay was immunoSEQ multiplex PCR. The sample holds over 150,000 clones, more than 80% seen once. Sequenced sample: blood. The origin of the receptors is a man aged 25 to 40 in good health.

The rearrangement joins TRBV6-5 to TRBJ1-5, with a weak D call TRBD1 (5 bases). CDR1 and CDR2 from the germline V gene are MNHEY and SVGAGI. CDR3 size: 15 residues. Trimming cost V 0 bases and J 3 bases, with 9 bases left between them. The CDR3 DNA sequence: TGTGCCAGCAGTTACTCGCAGGGTATCAATCAGCCCCAGCATTTT. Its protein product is CASSYSQGINQPQHF.

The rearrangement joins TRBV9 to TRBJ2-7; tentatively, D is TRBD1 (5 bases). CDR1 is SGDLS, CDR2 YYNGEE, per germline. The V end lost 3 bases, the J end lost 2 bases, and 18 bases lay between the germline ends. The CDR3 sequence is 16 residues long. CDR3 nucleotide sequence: TGTGCCAGCAGCGCCTCATTTCCCCAGGGCGCCTACGAGCAGTACTTC. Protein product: CASSASFPQGAYEQYF.

The CDR3 region has the DNA TGCAGCGTTGATAACAGGGGAGGCAATGAGCAGTTCTTC. Amino acids: CSVDNRGGNEQFF. The V and J genes are TRBV29-1 and TRBJ2-1; possibly TRBD1 for D (7 bases). Trimming took off 3 bases at V and 6 bases at J, with 12 bases between the two ends. The CDR3 totals 13 residues. Germline V gene sequence: CDR1 SQVTM, CDR2 ANQGSEA.

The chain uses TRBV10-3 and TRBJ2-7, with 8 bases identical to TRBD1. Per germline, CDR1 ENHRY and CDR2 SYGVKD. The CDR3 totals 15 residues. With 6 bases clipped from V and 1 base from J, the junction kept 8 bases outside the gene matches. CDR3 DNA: TGTGCCATCAGCCGTGGACAGGGACCTTCCTACGAGCAGTACTTC. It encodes CAISRGQGPSYEQYF.

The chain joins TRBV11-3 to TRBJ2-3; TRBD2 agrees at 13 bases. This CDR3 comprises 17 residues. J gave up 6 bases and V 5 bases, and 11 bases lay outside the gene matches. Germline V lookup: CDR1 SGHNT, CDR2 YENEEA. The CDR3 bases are TGTGCCAGCAGCCAAAACGAACTAGCGGGGGGGGAGGATACGCAGTATTTT. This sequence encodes CASSQNELAGGEDTQYF. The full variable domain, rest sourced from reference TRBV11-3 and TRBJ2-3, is EAGVVQSPRYKIIEKKQPVAFWCNPISGHNTLYWYLQNLGQGPELLIRYENEEAVDDSQLPKDRFSAERLKGVDSTLKIQPAELGDSAVYLCASSQNELAGGEDTQYFGPGTRLTVL.